These 17 T cell receptor beta chains were all obtained from the same sample, sequenced in a study of blood T cell repertoires in COVID-19. The method was immunoSEQ multiplex PCR; TCRdb's version includes in-frame clones alone and lacks a portion of them. The data hold hundreds of thousands of clones, with nearly 90% observed a single time. Sequencing was done on a sample of PBMCs or T cells enriched from blood (not recorded which). These receptors were collected from a woman aged 18 to 35 with acute COVID-19.

V gene TRBV11-2 combines with J gene TRBJ2-3, with 11 positions matching TRBD2. V was clipped by 4 bases and J by 4 bases; unmatched bases: 7. This CDR3 is built from 16 residues. The germline gives CDR1 SGHAT, CDR2 FQNNGV. CDR3 protein: CASSYGLAGWSDTQYF. The CDR3 region has the DNA TGTGCCAGCAGCTACGGACTAGCGGGTTGGTCAGATACGCAGTATTTT.

This clone was picked up one time. The genes are TRBV28 and TRBJ1-2; 10 bases map to TRBD1. After removal of 6 bases from V and 7 bases from J, the junction contained 8 bases not matched to a gene. Germline CDR1 MDHEN, CDR2 SYDVKM. The CDR3 has 14 amino acids. The CDR3 here is CASRTGTGVGGYTF. CDR3 DNA sequence: TGTGCCAGCAGGACCGGGACAGGGGTAGGTGGCTACACCTTC.

V is TRBV27 and J is TRBJ1-2; D is ambiguous. This CDR3 has 13 amino acids. V was shortened by 2 bases and J by 5 bases, with 9 bases between the two germline ends. The V gene's germline CDR1 is MNHEY and CDR2 SMNVEV (reference sequence). For the CDR3, the DNA is TGTGCCAGCAGTTTAACTAGGGCTTATGGCTACACCTTC. It specifies CASSLTRAYGYTF.

A few counts support this clone. The V call is TRBV12-3 or TRBV12-4, the J call TRBJ1-2; D unresolved. V shed 7 bases and J shed 2 bases, with 11 bases lying between them. This CDR3 is built from 13 residues. Here the CDR3 reads CASTQRGNYGYTF. The CDR3 DNA is TGTGCCAGCACCCAACGAGGGAACTATGGCTACACCTTC.

The count of this clone is one. The chain carries TRBV6-5 and TRBJ1-6, with D unclear. CDR3 length: 15 residues. Germline V CDR1 and CDR2: MNHEY, SVGAGI. The V gene lost 5 bases and the J gene lost 3 bases, with 11 bases spanning the gap. CDR3 sequence reads: CASSPKRDYNSPLHF. CDR3 sequence (DNA): TGTGCCAGCAGTCCGAAACGGGACTATAATTCACCCCTCCACTTT.

CDR3 bases: TGTGCCATCAGTGAGTCTTCGCCAGGGCCTTTAAACTATGGCTACACCTTC. Protein product: CAISESSPGPLNYGYTF. The rearrangement uses TRBV10-3 and TRBJ1-2; possible D gene TRBD1, 5 bases. The CDR3 covers 17 residues. Trimming cost V 0 bases and J 2 bases, with 16 bases left between them. Germline CDR1 is ENHRY and CDR2 is SYGVKD.

V usage is TRBV6-4 and J usage is TRBJ1-2; unclear D gene. Germline V gene sequence: CDR1 MRHNA, CDR2 SNTAGT. V lost 9 bases and J lost 1, with 18 bases in between. This CDR3 is built from 15 residues. This chain's CDR3 is CASSNIPSDNYGYTF. The CDR3 DNA reads TGTGCCAGTAGCAATATTCCATCGGATAACTATGGCTACACCTTC.

J is TRBJ2-2 and V is TRBV18, with 8 bases matching TRBD1. The V segment lost 5 bases and the J segment 0 bases; nucleotides outside the gene matches: 2. Germline values: CDR1 KGHSH, CDR2 LQKENI. CDR3 length: 15 residues. CDR3 DNA sequence: TGTGCCAGCTCAACGACAGGGGCGAACACCGGGGAGCTGTTTTTT. Translation: CASSTTGANTGELFF.

The rearrangement uses TRBV7-2 and TRBJ1-1, with 8 bases lining up with TRBD1. The CDR3 is made up of 13 amino acids. Trimming cost V 4 bases and J 8 bases; bases outside gene matches: 6. Germline V gene lookup returns CDR1 SGHTA and CDR2 FQGNSA. The CDR3 region has the DNA TGTGCCAGCAGCTCCGTTCAGGGGGCGGAAGCTTTCTTT. It codes for CASSSVQGAEAFF.

The genes are TRBV11-2 and TRBJ2-7; D uncertain. The CDR3 consists of 12 residues. Germline-derived CDR1 and CDR2 are SGHAT and FQNNGV. V was pared by 0 bases and J by 4 bases, with 4 bases between. CDR3 amino acids: CASSLELYEQYF. The CDR3 coding sequence is TGTGCCAGCAGCTTAGAACTATACGAGCAGTACTTC.

As regards this clone: This sample includes further DNA sequences coding for the same CDR3. This chain connects TRBV18 to TRBJ2-1, with TRBD1 matching 7 bases. CDR3 size: 14 residues. The trim removed 3 bases at V and 4 bases at J, leaving 3 bases unmatched. Germline loops: CDR1 KGHSH, CDR2 LQKENI. CDR3 protein: CASSPTGFYNEQFF. CDR3 bases: TGTGCCAGCTCACCGACAGGGTTTTACAATGAGCAGTTCTTC.

This clone came up once. The chain uses TRBV4-1 and TRBJ2-7, with D perhaps matching TRBD2 (5 bases). CDR1 and CDR2 (germline): MGHRA, YSYEKL. There are 16 residues in the CDR3. Trimming took off 1 base at V and 0 bases at J, with 13 bases between the two ends. CDR3 sequence reads: CASSQGRAATSYEQYF. Here the CDR3 DNA reads TGCGCCAGCAGCCAAGGGCGAGCGGCCACCTCCTACGAGCAGTACTTC.

This sequence joins TRBV7-9 and TRBJ2-1, with no clear D. The V end was cut by 8 bases, the J end by 5 bases, with 10 bases between. CDR1 is SEHNR and CDR2 is FQNEAQ in the germline V gene (reference sequence). The CDR3 has 12 residues. In nucleotides, the CDR3 is TGTGCCAGCGAGGTCAGTCACAATGAGCAGTTCTTC. Translation gives CASEVSHNEQFF.

The rearrangement joins TRBV10-2 to TRBJ1-1, with D maybe TRBD1 (5 bases). Between the trimmed V and J ends, which lost 1 base and 5 bases, there was a span of 11 bases. The CDR3 contains 14 residues. CDR1 is WSHSY, CDR2 SAAADI, per germline. The CDR3 DNA follows: TGCGCCAGCAGTGAGTTGGGGGGAGGGACTGAAGCTTTCTTT. It encodes CASSELGGGTEAFF.

This rearrangement joins TRBV7-9 to TRBJ1-3; D gene uncertain. This CDR3 region has 14 residues. The V end was cut by 1 base, the J end by 4 bases, with 8 bases between. Germline V gene lookup returns CDR1 SEHNR and CDR2 FQNEAQ (reference sequence). CDR3 sequence: CASSLGFAGNTIYF. The CDR3 region has the DNA TGTGCCAGCAGCTTAGGTTTCGCGGGAAACACCATATATTTT.

The rearrangement links TRBV29-1 to TRBJ2-2; D remains ambiguous. The CDR3 has 11 amino acids. V lost 5 bases, J lost 6 bases, and 7 bases lay in between. Germline-derived CDR1 and CDR2 are SQVTM and ANQGSEA. The CDR3 is CSVTGSGELFF. The CDR3 nucleotides are TGCAGCGTTACTGGTTCCGGGGAGCTGTTTTTT.

The chain joins TRBV7-2 to TRBJ2-1; 8 bases map to TRBD2. This CDR3 comprises 16 residues. In germline, CDR1 is SGHTA, CDR2 FQGNSA. After removal of 2 bases from V and 3 bases from J, the junction contained 6 bases not matched to a gene. DNA for the CDR3: TGTGCCAGCAGCTTATATCCACTAGCGGACTACAATGAGCAGTTCTTC. Its protein product is CASSLYPLADYNEQFF.